Listed below are T cell receptor beta chains from one sample, sequenced in a study of OX40 agonist ivuxolimab in advanced cancers. The assay was immunoSEQ multiplex PCR, and TCRdb's table has in-frame clones only and misses some. In the table there are around 97,000 clones, about 80% of which are singletons. The sequencing here drew on CD4+ or CD8+ T cells sorted from blood, taken in a trial of the OX40 agonist ivuxolimab. The receptors come from an adult with an advanced solid tumor such as melanoma, head and neck, liver or kidney cancer. Both conserved end residues are part of each CDR3. D genes are given only for firm matches. Clone size is shown for a subset of rows, as once, few, many or a class of expanded clone.

clone_size	v_call	j_call	d_call	cdr3_nt	cdr3_aa
.	TRBV11-3	TRBJ2-7	.	TGTGCCAGCAGCCAACAGGGACCTCCCTACGAGCAGTACTTC	CASSQQGPPYEQYF
.	TRBV7-8	TRBJ2-2	.	TGTGCCAGCAGCTTGCGGCCGAACACCGGGGAGCTGTTTTTT	CASSLRPNTGELFF
.	TRBV5-5	TRBJ1-2	.	TGTGCCAGCAGCTTGGGCTCGGCCTTAAACTATGGCTACACCTTC	CASSLGSALNYGYTF
.	TRBV11-2	TRBJ1-1	.	TGTGCCAGCAGCTTAGCGCATGTAAACACTGAAGCTTTCTTT	CASSLAHVNTEAFF
.	TRBV19	TRBJ1-5	.	TGTGCCAGTAGTATAGGGGGGGGTCAGCCCCAGCATTTT	CASSIGGGQPQHF
.	TRBV29-1	TRBJ1-4	.	TGCAGCGTGGGAGGTACAGGGTTGGGTGAAAAACTGTTTTTT	CSVGGTGLGEKLFF
.	TRBV4-2	TRBJ1-5	.	TGTGCCAGCAGCCAAGATCTCGGCGGAGGGGAACAGCCCCAGCATTTT	CASSQDLGGGEQPQHF
once	TRBV2	TRBJ2-4	.	TGTGCCAGCAGTGGAGGGGTTAGCGACATTCAGTACTTC	CASSGGVSDIQYF
.	TRBV5-8	TRBJ2-1	.	TGTGCCAGCAGCAGGGACGCCTACAATGAGCAGTTCTTC	CASSRDAYNEQFF
.	TRBV29-1	TRBJ1-2	.	TGCAGCGTCTCCAGGGATAGGGCGAACTATGGCTACACCTTC	CSVSRDRANYGYTF
.	TRBV14	TRBJ1-4	.	TGTGCCAGATCCCGGCTGCTGGGTGAAAAACTGTTTTTT	CARSRLLGEKLFF
.	TRBV29-1	TRBJ2-7	.	TGCAGCGTTGAAGGGGGAGGGGGCAGGGAGCAGTACTTC	CSVEGGGGREQYF
.	TRBV6-1	TRBJ2-7	.	TGTGCCAGCGGCCTGGAGGGGTACGAGCAGTACTTC	CASGLEGYEQYF
once	TRBV27	TRBJ2-3	.	TGTGCCAGCAGGATACTGACAGGTTTGGGCACAGATACGCAGTATTTT	CASRILTGLGTDTQYF
.	TRBV18	TRBJ1-1	TRBD1	TGTGCCAGCTCACCTTTTCAGGGGGCGGAGATGACTGAAGCTTTCTTT	CASSPFQGAEMTEAFF
.	TRBV19	TRBJ2-3	TRBD2	TGTGCCAGTAGCAGGACTAGCGCGGCAGATACGCAGTATTTT	CASSRTSAADTQYF
few	TRBV2	TRBJ1-4	TRBD1	TGTGCCAGCAGTGGACAGGGGGGTAGTGAAAAACTGTTTTTT	CASSGQGGSEKLFF
.	TRBV6-4	TRBJ2-3	.	TGTGCCAGCAGTGACTCGAACGGGGGCACAGATACGCAGTATTTT	CASSDSNGGTDTQYF
.	TRBV30	TRBJ2-3	.	TGTGCCTGGAGTGTACAGAAAGATACGCAGTATTTT	CAWSVQKDTQYF
.	TRBV19	TRBJ2-4	.	TGTGCCAGTAGTATTTGGGAAGACCAAAACATTCAGTACTTC	CASSIWEDQNIQYF
.	TRBV29-1	TRBJ2-5	TRBD2	TGCAGCGAACTGACTAGCGGGACGACCCAGTACTTC	CSELTSGTTQYF
.	TRBV30	TRBJ1-5	.	TGTGCCTGGGGGGGGCAGAGCAATCAGCCCCAGCATTTT	CAWGGQSNQPQHF
.	TRBV19	TRBJ2-1	TRBD2	TGTGCCAGTAGTATCGGACTAGCGATCTACAATGAGCAGTTCTTC	CASSIGLAIYNEQFF
.	TRBV19	TRBJ2-7	TRBD2	TGTGCCAGTAGTTACGGACTAGCGGGATCCTACGAGCAGTACTTC	CASSYGLAGSYEQYF
.	TRBV5-6	TRBJ1-4	.	TGTGCCAGCAGCTTGGCAGGGAATGAAAAACTGTTTTTT	CASSLAGNEKLFF
.	TRBV5-1	TRBJ1-1	TRBD1	TGCGCCAGCAGCTTAGGTTCAGGGGGCACTGAAGCTTTCTTT	CASSLGSGGTEAFF
.	TRBV5-6	TRBJ1-6	.	TGTGCCAGCAGCTTGAGGGCAGGGACACCCCTCCACTTT	CASSLRAGTPLHF
.	TRBV9	TRBJ1-1	.	TGTGCCAGCAGCGTAGAGGGGTCAGGGAACACTGAAGCTTTCTTT	CASSVEGSGNTEAFF
.	TRBV2	TRBJ2-1	TRBD2	TGTGCCAGCAGTGAGCGGACTAGCGGGGGAAATGAGCAGTTCTTC	CASSERTSGGNEQFF